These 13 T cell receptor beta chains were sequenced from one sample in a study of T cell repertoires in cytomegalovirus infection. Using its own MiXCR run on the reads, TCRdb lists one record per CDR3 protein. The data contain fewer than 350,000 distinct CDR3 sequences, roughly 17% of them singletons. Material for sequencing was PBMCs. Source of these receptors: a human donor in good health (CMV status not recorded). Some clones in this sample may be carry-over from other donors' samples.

The CDR3 region has the DNA TGTGCCAGCAGTCCCTTGGGAGCGGGAGGTTACAATGAGCAGTTCTTC. Translated: CASSPLGAGGYNEQFF. The V call is TRBV6-2 or TRBV6-3, the J call TRBJ2-1; 9 bases agree with TRBD2. The CDR3 covers 16 residues. V gave up 5 bases and J gave up 4 bases; unmatched junction bases: 9. Germline CDR1 is MNHEY and CDR2 is SVGEGT.

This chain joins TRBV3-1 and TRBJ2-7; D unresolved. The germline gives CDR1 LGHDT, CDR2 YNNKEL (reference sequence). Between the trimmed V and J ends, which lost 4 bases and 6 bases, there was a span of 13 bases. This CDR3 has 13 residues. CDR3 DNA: TGTGCCAGCAGCCCCTTTCTAGATCTCGAGCAGTACTTC. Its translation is CASSPFLDLEQYF.

The CDR3 DNA is TGTGCCAGCCGCGGGACTAGCGTGTTCGGGGGGTACACAGATACGCAGTATTTT. Its translation: CASRGTSVFGGYTDTQYF. V is TRBV19 and J is TRBJ2-3, with TRBD2 matching over 10 bases. Germline V gene sequence: CDR1 LNHDA, CDR2 SQIVND (reference sequence). The trim removed 9 bases at V and 2 bases at J, leaving 17 bases unmatched. The CDR3 loop spans 18 amino acids.

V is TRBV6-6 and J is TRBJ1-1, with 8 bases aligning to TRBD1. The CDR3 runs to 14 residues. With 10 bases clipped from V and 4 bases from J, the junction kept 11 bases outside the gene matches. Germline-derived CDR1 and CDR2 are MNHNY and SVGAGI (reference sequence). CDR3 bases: TGTGCCATCCGGGACGGGACAGGATTCACTGAAGCTTTCTTT. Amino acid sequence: CAIRDGTGFTEAFF.

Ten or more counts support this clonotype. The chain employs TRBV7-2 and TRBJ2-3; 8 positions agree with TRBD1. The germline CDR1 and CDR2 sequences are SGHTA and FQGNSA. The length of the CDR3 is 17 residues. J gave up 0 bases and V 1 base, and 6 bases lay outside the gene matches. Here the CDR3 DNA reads TGTGCCAGCAGCTTAGAGGCAGGGGGCCAAAGCACAGATACGCAGTATTTT. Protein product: CASSLEAGGQSTDTQYF.

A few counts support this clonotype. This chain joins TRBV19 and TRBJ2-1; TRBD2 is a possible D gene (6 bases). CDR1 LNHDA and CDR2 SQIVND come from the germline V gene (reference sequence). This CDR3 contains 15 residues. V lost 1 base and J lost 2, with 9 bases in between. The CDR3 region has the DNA TGTGCCAGTAGTATAGTGCGGGGAACCTACAATGAGCAGTTCTTC. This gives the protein CASSIVRGTYNEQFF.

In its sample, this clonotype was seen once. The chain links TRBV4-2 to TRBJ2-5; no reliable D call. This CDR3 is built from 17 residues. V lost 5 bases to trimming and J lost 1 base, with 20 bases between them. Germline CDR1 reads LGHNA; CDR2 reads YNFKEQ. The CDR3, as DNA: TGTGCCAGCAGCAGGGCCATAAGAATAAATCGCCAAGAGACCCAGTACTTC. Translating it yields CASSRAIRINRQETQYF.

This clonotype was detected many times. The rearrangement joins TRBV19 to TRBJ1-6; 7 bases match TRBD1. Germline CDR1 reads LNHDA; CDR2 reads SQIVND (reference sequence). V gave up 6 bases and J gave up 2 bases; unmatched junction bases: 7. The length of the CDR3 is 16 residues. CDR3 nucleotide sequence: TGTGCCAGTAGCTTGACAGGGATTACCTATAATTCACCCCTCCACTTT. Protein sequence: CASSLTGITYNSPLHF. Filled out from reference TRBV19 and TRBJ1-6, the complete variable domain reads DGGITQSPKYLFRKEGQNVTLSCEQNLNHDAMYWYRQDPGQGLRLIYYSQIVNDFQKGDIAEGYSVSREKKESFPLTVTSAQKNPTAFYLCASSLTGITYNSPLHFGNGTRLTVT.

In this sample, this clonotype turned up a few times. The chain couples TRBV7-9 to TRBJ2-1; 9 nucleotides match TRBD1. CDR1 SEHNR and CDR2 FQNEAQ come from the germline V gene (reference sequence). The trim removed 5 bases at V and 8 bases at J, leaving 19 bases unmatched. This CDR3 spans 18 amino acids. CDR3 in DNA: TGTGCCAGCAGCCCGAGAAAATATCCGGGACAGGGTCGCCATGAGCAGTTCTTC. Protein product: CASSPRKYPGQGRHEQFF.

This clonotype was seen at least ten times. CDR3 region: CASSHPQADTQYF. The DNA of the CDR3 is TGTGCCAGCAGCCACCCCCAGGCAGATACGCAGTATTTT. The rearrangement links TRBV7-2 to TRBJ2-3; no definite D call. The germline V gene encodes CDR1 SGHTA and CDR2 FQGNSA. Trimming shortened V by 5 bases and J by 4 bases, and 10 bases separated the two germline ends. This CDR3 has 13 residues.

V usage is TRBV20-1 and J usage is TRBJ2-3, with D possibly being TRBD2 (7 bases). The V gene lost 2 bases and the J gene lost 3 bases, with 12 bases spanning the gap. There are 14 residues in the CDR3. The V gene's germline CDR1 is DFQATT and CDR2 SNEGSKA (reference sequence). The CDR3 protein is CSARWRGTTDTQYF. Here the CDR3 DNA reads TGCAGTGCTAGATGGCGGGGGACAACAGATACGCAGTATTTT.

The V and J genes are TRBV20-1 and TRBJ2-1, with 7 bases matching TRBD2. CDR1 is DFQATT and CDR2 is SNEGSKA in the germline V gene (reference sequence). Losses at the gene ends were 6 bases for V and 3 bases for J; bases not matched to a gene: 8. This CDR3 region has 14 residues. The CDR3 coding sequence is TGCAGTGCAAGGCCGGGACTAAACTACAATGAGCAGTTCTTC. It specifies CSARPGLNYNEQFF.

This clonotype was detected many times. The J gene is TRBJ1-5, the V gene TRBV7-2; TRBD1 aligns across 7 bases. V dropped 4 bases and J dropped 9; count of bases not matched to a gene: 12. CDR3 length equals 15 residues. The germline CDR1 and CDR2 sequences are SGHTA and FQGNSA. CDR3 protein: CASSSFDRAYRPQHF. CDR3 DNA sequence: TGTGCCAGCAGCTCGTTCGACAGGGCCTATCGGCCCCAGCATTTT.